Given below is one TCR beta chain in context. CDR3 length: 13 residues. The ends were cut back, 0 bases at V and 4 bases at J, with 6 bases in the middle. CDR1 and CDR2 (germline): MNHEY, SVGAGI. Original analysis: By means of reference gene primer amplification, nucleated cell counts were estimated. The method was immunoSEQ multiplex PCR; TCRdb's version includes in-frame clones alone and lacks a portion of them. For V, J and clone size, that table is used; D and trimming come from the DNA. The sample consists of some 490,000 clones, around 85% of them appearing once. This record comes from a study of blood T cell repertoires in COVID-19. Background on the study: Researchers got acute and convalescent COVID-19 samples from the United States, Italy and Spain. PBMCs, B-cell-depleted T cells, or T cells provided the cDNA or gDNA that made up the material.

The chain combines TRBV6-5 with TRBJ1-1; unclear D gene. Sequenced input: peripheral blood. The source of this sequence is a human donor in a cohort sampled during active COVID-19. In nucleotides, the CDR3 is TGTGCCAGCAGTTACTCGCCGGGCACTGAAGCTTTCTTT. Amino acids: CASSYSPGTEAFF.